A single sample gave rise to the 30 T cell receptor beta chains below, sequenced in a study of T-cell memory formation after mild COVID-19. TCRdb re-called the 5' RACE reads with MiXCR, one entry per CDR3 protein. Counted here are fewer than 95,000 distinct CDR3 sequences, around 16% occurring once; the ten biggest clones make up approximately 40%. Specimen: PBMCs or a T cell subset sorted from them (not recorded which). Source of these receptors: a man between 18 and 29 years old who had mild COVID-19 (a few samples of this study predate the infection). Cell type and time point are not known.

The CDR3 reads CAISEPGQSNEQFF. The CDR3 DNA reads TGTGCCATCAGTGAGCCTGGACAGAGCAATGAGCAGTTCTTC. The chain uses TRBV10-3 and TRBJ2-1; tentatively, D is TRBD1 (6 bases). Germline CDR1 ENHRY, CDR2 SYGVKD. The length of the CDR3 is 14 residues. Trimming left V 2 bases short and J 6 bases short, with 11 bases between.

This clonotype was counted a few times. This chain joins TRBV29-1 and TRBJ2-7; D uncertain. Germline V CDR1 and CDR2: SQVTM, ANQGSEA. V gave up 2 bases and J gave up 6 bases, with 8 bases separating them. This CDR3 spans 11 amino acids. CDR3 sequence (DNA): TGCAGCGTTGAAATGGGGTTCGAGCAGTACTTC. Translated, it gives CSVEMGFEQYF.

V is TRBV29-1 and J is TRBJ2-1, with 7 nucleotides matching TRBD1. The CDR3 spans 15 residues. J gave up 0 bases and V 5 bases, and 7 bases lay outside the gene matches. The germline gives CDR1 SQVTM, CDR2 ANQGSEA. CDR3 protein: CSVISDRSSYNEQFF. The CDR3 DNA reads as TGCAGCGTTATTTCGGACAGGAGCTCCTACAATGAGCAGTTCTTC.

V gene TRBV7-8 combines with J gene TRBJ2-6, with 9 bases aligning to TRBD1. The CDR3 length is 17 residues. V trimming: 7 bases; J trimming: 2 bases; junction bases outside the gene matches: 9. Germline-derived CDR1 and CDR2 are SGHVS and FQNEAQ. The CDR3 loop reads CASTPGTGKTGANVLTF. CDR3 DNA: TGTGCCAGCACCCCCGGGACAGGGAAAACTGGGGCCAACGTCCTGACTTTC.

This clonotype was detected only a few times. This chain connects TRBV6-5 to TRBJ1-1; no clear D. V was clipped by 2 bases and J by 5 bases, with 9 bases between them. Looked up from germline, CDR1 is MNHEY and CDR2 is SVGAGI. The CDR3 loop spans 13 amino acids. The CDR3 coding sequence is TGTGCCAGCAGTTACGCCGAAAGTACTGAAGCTTTCTTT. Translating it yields CASSYAESTEAFF.

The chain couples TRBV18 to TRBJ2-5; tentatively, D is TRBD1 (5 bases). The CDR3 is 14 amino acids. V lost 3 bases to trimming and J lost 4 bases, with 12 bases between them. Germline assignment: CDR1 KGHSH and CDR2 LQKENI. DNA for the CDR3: TGTGCCAGCTCACCGCCAGGGTCGGGAGAGACCCAGTACTTC. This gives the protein CASSPPGSGETQYF.

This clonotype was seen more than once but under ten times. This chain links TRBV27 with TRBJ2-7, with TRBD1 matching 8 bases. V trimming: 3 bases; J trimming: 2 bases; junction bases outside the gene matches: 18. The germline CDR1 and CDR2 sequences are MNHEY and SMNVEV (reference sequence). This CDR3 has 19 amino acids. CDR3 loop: CASSFWGPPFGQGTYEQYF. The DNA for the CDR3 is TGTGCCAGCAGTTTTTGGGGCCCGCCCTTCGGACAGGGAACCTACGAGCAGTACTTC.

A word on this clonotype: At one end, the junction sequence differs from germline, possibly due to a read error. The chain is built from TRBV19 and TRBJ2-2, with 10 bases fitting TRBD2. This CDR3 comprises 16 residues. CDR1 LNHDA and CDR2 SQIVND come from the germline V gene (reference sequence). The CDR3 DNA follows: TGTGCCAGTAGAATAGCGGGGGGCCGTGCCACCGGGGAGCTGTTTTTT. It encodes CASRIAGGRATGELFF.

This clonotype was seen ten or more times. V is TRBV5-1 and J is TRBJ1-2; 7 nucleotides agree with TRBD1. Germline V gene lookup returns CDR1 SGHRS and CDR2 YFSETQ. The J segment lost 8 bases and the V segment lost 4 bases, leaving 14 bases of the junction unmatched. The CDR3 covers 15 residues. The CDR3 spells CASSADGTETIGYTF. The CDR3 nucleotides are TGCGCCAGCAGCGCTGATGGGACAGAGACTATCGGCTACACCTTC.

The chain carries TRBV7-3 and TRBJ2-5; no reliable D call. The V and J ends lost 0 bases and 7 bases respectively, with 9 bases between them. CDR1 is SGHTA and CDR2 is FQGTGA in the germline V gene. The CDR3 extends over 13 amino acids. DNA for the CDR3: TGTGCCAGCAGCTTAACGTTAAGAGGGACCCAGTACTTC. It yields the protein CASSLTLRGTQYF.

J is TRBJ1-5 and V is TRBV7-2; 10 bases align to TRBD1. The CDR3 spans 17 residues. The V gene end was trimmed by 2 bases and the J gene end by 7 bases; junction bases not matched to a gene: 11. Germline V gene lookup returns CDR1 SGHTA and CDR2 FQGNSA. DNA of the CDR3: TGTGCCAGCAGCTTACTAGAGGGACAGGGGCAGAGGCAGCCCCAGCATTTT. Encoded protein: CASSLLEGQGQRQPQHF.

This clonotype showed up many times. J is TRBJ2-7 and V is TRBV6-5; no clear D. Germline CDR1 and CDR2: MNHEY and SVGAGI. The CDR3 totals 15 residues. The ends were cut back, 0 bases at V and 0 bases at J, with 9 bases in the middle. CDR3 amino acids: CASSYSLESSYEQYV. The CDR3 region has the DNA TGTGCCAGCAGTTACTCTTTGGAGAGCTCCTACGAGCAGTACGTC.

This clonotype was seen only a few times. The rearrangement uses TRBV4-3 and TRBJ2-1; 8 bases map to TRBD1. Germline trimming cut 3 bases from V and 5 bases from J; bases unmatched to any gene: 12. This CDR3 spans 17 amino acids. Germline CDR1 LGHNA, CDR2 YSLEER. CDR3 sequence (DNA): TGCGCCAGCAGCCATGCCTGGACAGGGTCATATCACAATGAGCAGTTCTTC. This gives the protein CASSHAWTGSYHNEQFF.

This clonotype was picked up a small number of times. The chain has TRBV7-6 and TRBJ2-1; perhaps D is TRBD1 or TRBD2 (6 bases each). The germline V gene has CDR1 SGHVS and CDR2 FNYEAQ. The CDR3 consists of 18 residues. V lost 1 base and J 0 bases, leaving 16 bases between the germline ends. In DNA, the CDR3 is TGTGCCAGCAGCTTAGAGGTAACGGGGGCCTTCTCCTACAATGAGCAGTTCTTC. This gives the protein CASSLEVTGAFSYNEQFF. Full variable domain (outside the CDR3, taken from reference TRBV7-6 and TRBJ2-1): GAGVSQSPRYKVTKRGQDVALRCDPISGHVSLYWYRQALGQGPEFLTYFNYEAQQDKSGLPNDRFSAERPEGSISTLTIQRTEQRDSAMYRCASSLEVTGAFSYNEQFFGPGTRLTVL.

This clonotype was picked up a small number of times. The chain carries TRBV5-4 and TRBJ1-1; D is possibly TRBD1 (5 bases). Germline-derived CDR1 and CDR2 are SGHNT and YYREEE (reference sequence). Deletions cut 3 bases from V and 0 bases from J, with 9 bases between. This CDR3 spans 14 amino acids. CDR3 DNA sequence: TGTGCCAGCAGCTGGGCAGGGATGAACACTGAAGCTTTCTTT. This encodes CASSWAGMNTEAFF.

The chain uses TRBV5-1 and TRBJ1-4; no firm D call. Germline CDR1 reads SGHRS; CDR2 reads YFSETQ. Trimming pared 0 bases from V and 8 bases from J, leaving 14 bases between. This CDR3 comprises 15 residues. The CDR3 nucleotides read TGCGCCAGCAGCTTGGAGGGCCACTTCGCCGAAAAACTGTTTTTT. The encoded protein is CASSLEGHFAEKLFF.

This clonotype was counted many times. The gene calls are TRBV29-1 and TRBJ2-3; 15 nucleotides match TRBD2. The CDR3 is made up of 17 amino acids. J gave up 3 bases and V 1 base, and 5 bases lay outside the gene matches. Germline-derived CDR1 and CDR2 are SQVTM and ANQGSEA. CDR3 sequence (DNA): TGCAGCGTTGAAGCTTGGACTAGCGGGGGGGCAACAGATACGCAGTATTTT. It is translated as CSVEAWTSGGATDTQYF.

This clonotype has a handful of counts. CDR3 residues: CASSGSSAYEQFF. The CDR3 nucleotides are TGTGCCAGCAGCGGTTCTAGCGCCTATGAGCAGTTCTTC. The chain employs TRBV9 and TRBJ2-1; a possible D gene is TRBD2 (6 bases). V lost 3 bases to trimming and J lost 8 bases, with 12 bases between them. Germline CDR1 reads SGDLS; CDR2 reads YYNGEE. This CDR3 has 13 residues.

The CDR3 DNA sequence: TGCAGTGCTAGACTCTCTTGGACAGGGAGGGTTTCACCCCTCCACTTT. Amino acids: CSARLSWTGRVSPLHF. This chain connects TRBV20-1 to TRBJ1-6; 8 nucleotides agree with TRBD1. V lost 2 bases to trimming and J lost 9 bases; unmatched junction nucleotides: 12. CDR1 and CDR2 (germline): DFQATT, SNEGSKA (reference sequence). This CDR3 is built from 16 residues.

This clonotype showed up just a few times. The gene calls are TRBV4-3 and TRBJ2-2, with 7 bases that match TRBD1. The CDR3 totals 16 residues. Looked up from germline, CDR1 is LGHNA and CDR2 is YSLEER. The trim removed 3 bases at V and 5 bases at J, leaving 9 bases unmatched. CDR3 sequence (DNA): TGCGCCAGCAGCCAGGATCAGGGCAGGGGGACCGGGGAGCTGTTTTTT. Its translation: CASSQDQGRGTGELFF.

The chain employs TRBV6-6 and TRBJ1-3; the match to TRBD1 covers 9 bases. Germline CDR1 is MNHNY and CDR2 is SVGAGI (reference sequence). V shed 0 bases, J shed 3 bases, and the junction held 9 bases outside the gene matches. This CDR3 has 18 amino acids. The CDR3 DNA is TGTGCCAGCAGTTACTCGATATCGGCGGGACAGGGTGGAAACACCATATATTTT. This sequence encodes CASSYSISAGQGGNTIYF.

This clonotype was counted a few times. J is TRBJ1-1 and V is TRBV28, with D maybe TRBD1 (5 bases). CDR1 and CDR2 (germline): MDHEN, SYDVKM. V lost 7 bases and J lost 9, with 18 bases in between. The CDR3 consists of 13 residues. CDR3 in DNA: TGTGCCAGCACCAATAGGGGCGCAGCGAAAGCTTTCTTT. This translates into CASTNRGAAKAFF.

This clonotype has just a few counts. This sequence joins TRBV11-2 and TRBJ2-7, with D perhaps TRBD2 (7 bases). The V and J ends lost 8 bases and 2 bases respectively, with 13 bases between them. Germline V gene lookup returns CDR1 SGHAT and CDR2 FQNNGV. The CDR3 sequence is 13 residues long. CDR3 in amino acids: CASGRGGPYEQYV. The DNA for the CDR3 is TGTGCCAGCGGGAGGGGGGGCCCCTACGAGCAGTACGTC.

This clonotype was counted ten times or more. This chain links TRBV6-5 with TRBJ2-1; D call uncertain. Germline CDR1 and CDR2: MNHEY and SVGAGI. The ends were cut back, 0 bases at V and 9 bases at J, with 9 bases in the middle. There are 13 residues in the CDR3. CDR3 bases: TGTGCCAGCAGTTACTCGGCGAACGGTGAGCAGTTCTTC. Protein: CASSYSANGEQFF.

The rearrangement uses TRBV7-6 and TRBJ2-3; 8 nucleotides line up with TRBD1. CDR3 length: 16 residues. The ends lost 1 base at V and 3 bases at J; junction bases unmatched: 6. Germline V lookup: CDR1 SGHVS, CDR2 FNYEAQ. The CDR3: CASSLGTGRFTDTQYF. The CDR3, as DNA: TGTGCCAGCAGCTTAGGGACAGGGCGGTTTACAGATACGCAGTATTTT.

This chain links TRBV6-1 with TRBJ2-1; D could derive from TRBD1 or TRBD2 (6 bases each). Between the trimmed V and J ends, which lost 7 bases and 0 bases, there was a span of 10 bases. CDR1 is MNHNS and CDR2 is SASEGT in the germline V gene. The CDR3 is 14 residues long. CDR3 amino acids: CASKEGGSYNEQFF. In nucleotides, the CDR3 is TGTGCCAGCAAGGAGGGGGGCTCCTACAATGAGCAGTTCTTC.

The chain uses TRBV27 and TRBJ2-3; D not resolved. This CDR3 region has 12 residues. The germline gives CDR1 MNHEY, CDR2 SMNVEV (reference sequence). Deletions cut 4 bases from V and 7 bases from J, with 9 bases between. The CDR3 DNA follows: TGTGCCAGCAGTTCGGTCCGGAATACGCAGTATTTT. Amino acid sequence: CASSSVRNTQYF.

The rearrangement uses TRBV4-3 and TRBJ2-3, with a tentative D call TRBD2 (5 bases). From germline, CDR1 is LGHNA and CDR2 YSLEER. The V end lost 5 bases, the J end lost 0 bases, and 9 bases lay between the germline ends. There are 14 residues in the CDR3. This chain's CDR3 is CASSAADSTDTQYF. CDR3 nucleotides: TGCGCCAGCAGCGCAGCGGACAGCACAGATACGCAGTATTTT.

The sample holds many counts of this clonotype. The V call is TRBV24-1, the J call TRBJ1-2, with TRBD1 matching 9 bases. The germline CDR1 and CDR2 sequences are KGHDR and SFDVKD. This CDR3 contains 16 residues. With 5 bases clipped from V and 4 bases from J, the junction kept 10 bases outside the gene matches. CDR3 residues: CATSVHRGRSFYGYTF. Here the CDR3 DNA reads TGTGCCACCAGTGTCCACAGGGGGCGAAGCTTCTATGGCTACACCTTC.

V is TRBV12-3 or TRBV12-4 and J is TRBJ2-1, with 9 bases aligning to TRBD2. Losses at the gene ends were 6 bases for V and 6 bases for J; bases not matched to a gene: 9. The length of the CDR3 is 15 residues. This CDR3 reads CASSPLGGRVNEQFF. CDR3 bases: TGTGCCAGCAGCCCCTTGGGCGGGAGGGTCAATGAGCAGTTCTTC.